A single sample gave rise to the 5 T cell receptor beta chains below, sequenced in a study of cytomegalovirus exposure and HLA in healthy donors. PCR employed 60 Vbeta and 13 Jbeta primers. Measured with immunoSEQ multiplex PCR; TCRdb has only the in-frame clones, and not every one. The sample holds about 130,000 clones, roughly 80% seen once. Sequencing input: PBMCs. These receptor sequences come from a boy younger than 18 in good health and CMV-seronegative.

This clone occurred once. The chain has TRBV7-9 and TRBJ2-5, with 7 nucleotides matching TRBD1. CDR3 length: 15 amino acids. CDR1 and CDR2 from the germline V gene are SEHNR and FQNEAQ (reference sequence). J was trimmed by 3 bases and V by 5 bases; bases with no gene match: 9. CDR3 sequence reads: CASSRVAGTEETQYF. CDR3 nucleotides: TGTGCCAGCAGCCGCGTGGCCGGGACAGAAGAGACCCAGTACTTC. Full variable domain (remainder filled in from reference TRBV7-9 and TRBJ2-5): DTGVSQNPRHKITKRGQNVTFRCDPISEHNRLYWYRQTLGQGPEFLTYFQNEAQLEKSRLLSDRFSAERPKGSFSTLEIQRTEQGDSAMYLCASSRVAGTEETQYFGPGTRLLVL.

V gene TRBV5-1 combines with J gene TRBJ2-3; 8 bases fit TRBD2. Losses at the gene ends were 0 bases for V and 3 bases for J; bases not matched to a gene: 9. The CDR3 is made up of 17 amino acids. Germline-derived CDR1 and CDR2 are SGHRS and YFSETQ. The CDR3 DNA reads TGCGCCAGCAGCTTGGGAATGTCGAGCGGGAGAACAGATACGCAGTATTTT. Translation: CASSLGMSSGRTDTQYF.

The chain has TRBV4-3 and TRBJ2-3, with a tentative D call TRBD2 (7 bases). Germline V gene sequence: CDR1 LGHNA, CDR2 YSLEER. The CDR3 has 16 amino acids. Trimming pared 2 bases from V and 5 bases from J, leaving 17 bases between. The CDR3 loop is CASSQRPRGGGDTQYF. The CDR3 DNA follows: TGCGCCAGCAGCCAACGGCCTAGGGGGGGAGGAGATACGCAGTATTTT.

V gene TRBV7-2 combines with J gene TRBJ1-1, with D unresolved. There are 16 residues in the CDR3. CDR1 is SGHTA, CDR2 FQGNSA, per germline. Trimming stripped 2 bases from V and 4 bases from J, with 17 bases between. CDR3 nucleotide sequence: TGTGCCAGCAGCTTATTCGGCCAGACCGCGGGCACTGAAGCTTTCTTT. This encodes CASSLFGQTAGTEAFF.

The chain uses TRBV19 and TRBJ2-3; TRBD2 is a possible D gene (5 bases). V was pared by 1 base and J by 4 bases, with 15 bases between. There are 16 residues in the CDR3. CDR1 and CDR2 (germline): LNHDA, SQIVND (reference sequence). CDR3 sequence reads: CASSIGRGWVPDTQYF. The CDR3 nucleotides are TGTGCCAGTAGTATAGGCCGGGGATGGGTCCCAGATACGCAGTATTTT.